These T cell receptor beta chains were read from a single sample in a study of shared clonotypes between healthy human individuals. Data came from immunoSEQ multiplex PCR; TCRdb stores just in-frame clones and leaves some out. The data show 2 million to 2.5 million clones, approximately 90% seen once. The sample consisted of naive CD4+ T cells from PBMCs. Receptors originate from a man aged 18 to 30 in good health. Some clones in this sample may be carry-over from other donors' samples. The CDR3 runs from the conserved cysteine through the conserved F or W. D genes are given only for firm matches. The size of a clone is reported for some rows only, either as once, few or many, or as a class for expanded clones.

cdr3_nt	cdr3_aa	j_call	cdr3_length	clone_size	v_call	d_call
TGTGCCAGCAGTCGGTCGGAGATCCCGAACACTGAAGCTTTCTTT	CASSRSEIPNTEAFF	TRBJ1-1	15	once	TRBV28	-
TGTGCCTGGAGTGTACCGGACAGGGGGTTGAGGGCTTTCTTT	CAWSVPDRGLRAFF	TRBJ1-1	14	few	TRBV30	TRBD1
TGTGCCAGCAGCTTTGGACGGGACCGGGAGAGCAATCAGCCCCAGCATTTT	CASSFGRDRESNQPQHF	TRBJ1-5	17	once	TRBV7-8	-
TGTGCCAGCAGCCCGCGGTTAAGCACAGATACGCAGTATTTT	CASSPRLSTDTQYF	TRBJ2-3	14	-	TRBV7-8	-
TGTGCCAGCAGTTACGGGGGGGGCCGGAATGAGCAGTTCTTC	CASSYGGGRNEQFF	TRBJ2-1	14	-	TRBV6-5	-
TGTGCCAGCAGCTTAGAGGGACAGGGGATCAATCAGCCCCAGCATTTT	CASSLEGQGINQPQHF	TRBJ1-5	16	-	TRBV7-8	TRBD1
TGTGCCGCCCAGGGGCTCGATCAGCCCCAGCATTTT	CAAQGLDQPQHF	TRBJ1-5	12	-	TRBV27	-
TGTGCCAGCTCACAAACAGGGGACCAAGAGACCCAGTACTTC	CASSQTGDQETQYF	TRBJ2-5	14	-	TRBV18	TRBD1
TGTGCCAGCAGTCGTCTACACGTCTACACTGAAGCTTTCTTT	CASSRLHVYTEAFF	TRBJ1-1	14	-	TRBV6-5	-
TGTGCCAATCGGGGGGTCCCCCCACGAGGTGAAAAACTGTTTTTT	CANRGVPPRGEKLFF	TRBJ1-4	15	-	TRBV2	-
TGCAGCACCGGGAGCACAAACTATGGCTACACCTTC	CSTGSTNYGYTF	TRBJ1-2	12	-	TRBV29-1	-
TGCGCCAGCAGCTTTGGACTAGCGGGAATCTACAATGAGCAGTTCTTC	CASSFGLAGIYNEQFF	TRBJ2-1	16	-	TRBV5-1	TRBD2
TGTGCCAGCACCCTAACAGGGGTTAGCAATCAGCCCCAGCATTTT	CASTLTGVSNQPQHF	TRBJ1-5	15	-	TRBV6-6	TRBD1
TGTGCCAGCATTCGAAAGGGGGTATCGGGAGATACGCAGTATTTT	CASIRKGVSGDTQYF	TRBJ2-3	15	-	TRBV27	-
TGTGCCAGCACCCCATTAGGGTGTTGGACAGTAAAATATAGCAATCAGCCCCAGCATTTT	CASTPLGCWTVKYSNQPQHF	TRBJ1-5	20	-	TRBV5-8	-
TGTGCCAGCTCTCCTCCAGCGGGAGGGTACAATGAGCAGTTCTTC	CASSPPAGGYNEQFF	TRBJ2-1	15	-	TRBV18	TRBD2
TGCAGCGTCGACAGGGGCTATGGCTACACCTTC	CSVDRGYGYTF	TRBJ1-2	11	few	TRBV29-1	TRBD1
TGTGCCAGCCCAAACGTGGGATTCAAAGGGGACTTC	CASPNVGFKGDF	TRBJ2-7	12	-	TRBV7-8	-
TGTGCCAGCAGCCAGACAGGCGACTATGGCTACACCTTC	CASSQTGDYGYTF	TRBJ1-2	13	-	TRBV11-3	-
TGTGCCAGCAGCTCCTGGAGGCGGGGGGACAGGGTCGAAGAGCAGTACTTC	CASSSWRRGDRVEEQYF	TRBJ2-7	17	-	TRBV7-3	-
TGTGCCAGCAGCGTAAGCGTCAGCCGTCAAGAGACCCAGTACTTC	CASSVSVSRQETQYF	TRBJ2-5	15	-	TRBV9	-
TGCAGCGTCAATAAGGTACCTAGCTCTAACTATGGCTACACCTTC	CSVNKVPSSNYGYTF	TRBJ1-2	15	-	TRBV29-1	-
TGTGCCAGCAGAGGATTCTCCAATTCACCCCTCCACTTT	CASRGFSNSPLHF	TRBJ1-6	13	-	TRBV2	-
TGTGCCACCAGCAGAGAGGGACAGGCGGAGGGAAACACCATATATTTT	CATSREGQAEGNTIYF	TRBJ1-3	16	-	TRBV15	TRBD1
TGCGCCAGCAGCTTGGGCCATAGCGGGAGAAGTGAGACCCAGTACTTC	CASSLGHSGRSETQYF	TRBJ2-5	16	-	TRBV5-1	TRBD2
TGCGCCAGCAGCCAAGTTTGGGACACGGGGTTGAACGAGCAGTACTTC	CASSQVWDTGLNEQYF	TRBJ2-7	16	once	TRBV4-1	-
TGCGCCAGCAGCCAAGCCCGGGGAGGCGGAAACACCATATATTTT	CASSQARGGGNTIYF	TRBJ1-3	15	-	TRBV4-1	-
TGTGCCAGCAGCTCCTTCGAGGCAGATACGCAGTATTTT	CASSSFEADTQYF	TRBJ2-3	13	-	TRBV5-4	-
TGTGCCATCAGTGAACGACTAGCGGGAGGACCCGACTACGAGCAGTACTTC	CAISERLAGGPDYEQYF	TRBJ2-7	17	-	TRBV10-3	TRBD2
TGTGCCAGCAGCCAAGGCCCTAGCGGACCCTACGAGCAGTACTTC	CASSQGPSGPYEQYF	TRBJ2-7	15	-	TRBV4-2	TRBD2
TGTGCCAGCAGCCCTACGCCGGGACGTACGCAGTATTTT	CASSPTPGRTQYF	TRBJ2-3	13	-	TRBV14	-
TGCGCCAGCAGCCAAGAAAACGGTTGGCGAGCGGGAGGGACGAATGAGCAGTTCTTC	CASSQENGWRAGGTNEQFF	TRBJ2-1	19	-	TRBV4-1	TRBD2
TGTGCCAGCAGCGTAGTTAGCGGGCGGTACTACAATGAGCAGTTCTTC	CASSVVSGRYYNEQFF	TRBJ2-1	16	-	TRBV9	TRBD2
TGTGCCAGCAGGTTCCCTCGAGCGGGAGGGGGAGATACGCAGTATTTT	CASRFPRAGGGDTQYF	TRBJ2-3	16	once	TRBV11-1	TRBD2
TGTGCCAGCAGTTCTAGCGGGGAGGGAGATACGCAGTATTTT	CASSSSGEGDTQYF	TRBJ2-3	14	-	TRBV6-5	TRBD2
TGTGCCAGCTCAACGACCGGGACAGGGGACTACGAGCAGTACTTC	CASSTTGTGDYEQYF	TRBJ2-7	15	-	TRBV18	TRBD1
TGTGCCAGCAGTGACAGGACGGGCGCATTTTCCTACGAGCAGTACTTC	CASSDRTGAFSYEQYF	TRBJ2-7	16	-	TRBV28	-
TGTGCCTGGAGTGTTGGGCAGGTCTATGGCTACACCTTC	CAWSVGQVYGYTF	TRBJ1-2	13	-	TRBV30	-
TGTGCCAGCTTCGAACAGAGGGCCCAAGAGACCCAGTACTTC	CASFEQRAQETQYF	TRBJ2-5	14	-	TRBV18	-
TGCGCCAGCAGCCTCGGGACCCGGGAGACCCAGTACTTC	CASSLGTRETQYF	TRBJ2-5	13	-	TRBV5-1	-
TGTGCCAGCAGCTGGACTAGCGGCCAAGAGACCCAGTACTTC	CASSWTSGQETQYF	TRBJ2-5	14	-	TRBV11-2	TRBD2